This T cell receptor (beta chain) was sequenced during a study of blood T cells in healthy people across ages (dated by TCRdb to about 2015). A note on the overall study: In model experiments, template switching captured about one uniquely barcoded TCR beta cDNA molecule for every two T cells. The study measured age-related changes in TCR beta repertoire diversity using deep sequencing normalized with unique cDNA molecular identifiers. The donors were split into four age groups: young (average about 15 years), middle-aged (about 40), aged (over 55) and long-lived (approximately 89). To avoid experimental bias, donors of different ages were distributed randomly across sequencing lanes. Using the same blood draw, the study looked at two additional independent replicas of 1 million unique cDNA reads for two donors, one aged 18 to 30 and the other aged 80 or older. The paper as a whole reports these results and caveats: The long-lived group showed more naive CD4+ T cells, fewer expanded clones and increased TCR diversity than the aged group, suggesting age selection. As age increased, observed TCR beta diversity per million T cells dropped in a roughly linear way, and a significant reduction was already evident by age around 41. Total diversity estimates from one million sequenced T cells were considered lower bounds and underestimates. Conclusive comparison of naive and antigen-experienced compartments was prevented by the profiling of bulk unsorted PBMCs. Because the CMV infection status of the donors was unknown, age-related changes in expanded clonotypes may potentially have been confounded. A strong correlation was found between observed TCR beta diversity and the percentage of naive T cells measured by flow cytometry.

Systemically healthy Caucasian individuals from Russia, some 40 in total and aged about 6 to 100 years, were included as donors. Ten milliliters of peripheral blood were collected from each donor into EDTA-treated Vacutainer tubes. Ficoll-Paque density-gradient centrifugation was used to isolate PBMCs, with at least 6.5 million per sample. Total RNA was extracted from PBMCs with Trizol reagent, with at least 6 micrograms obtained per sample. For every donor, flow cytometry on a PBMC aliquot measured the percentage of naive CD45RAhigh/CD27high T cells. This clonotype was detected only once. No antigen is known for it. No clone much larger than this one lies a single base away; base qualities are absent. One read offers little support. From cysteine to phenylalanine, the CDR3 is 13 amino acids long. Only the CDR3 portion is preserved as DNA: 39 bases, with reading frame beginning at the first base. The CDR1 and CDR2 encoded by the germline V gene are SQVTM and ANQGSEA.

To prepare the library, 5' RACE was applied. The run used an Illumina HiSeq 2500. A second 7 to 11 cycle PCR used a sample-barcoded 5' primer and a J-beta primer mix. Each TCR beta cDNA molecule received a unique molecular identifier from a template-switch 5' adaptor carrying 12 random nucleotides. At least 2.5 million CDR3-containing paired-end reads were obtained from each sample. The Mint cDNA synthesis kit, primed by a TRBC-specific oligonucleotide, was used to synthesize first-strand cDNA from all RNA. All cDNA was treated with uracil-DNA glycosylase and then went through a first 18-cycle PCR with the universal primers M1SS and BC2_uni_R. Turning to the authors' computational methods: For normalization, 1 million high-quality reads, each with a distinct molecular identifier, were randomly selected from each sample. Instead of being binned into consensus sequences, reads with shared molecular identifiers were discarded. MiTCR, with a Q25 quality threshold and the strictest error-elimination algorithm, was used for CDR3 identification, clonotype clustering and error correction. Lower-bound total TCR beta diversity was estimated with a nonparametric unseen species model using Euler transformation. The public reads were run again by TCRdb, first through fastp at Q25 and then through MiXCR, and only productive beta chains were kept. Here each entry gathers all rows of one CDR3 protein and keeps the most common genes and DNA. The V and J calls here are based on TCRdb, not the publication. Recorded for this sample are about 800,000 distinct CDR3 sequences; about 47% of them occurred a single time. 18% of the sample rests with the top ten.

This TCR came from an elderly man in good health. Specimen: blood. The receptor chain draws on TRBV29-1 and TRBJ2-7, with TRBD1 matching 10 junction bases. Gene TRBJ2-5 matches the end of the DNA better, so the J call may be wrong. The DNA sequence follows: TGCAGCGAATCGACAGGGGGCGGAGAGACCCAGTACTTC. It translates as CSESTGGGETQYF.